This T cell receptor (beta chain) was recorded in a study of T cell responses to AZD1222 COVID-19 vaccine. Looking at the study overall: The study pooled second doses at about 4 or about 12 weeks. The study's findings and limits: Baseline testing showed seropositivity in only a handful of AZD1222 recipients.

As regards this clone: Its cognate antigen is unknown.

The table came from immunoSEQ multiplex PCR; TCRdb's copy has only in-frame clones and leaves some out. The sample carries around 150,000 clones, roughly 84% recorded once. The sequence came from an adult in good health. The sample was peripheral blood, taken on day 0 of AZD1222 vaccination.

The CDR3 DNA is TGCGCCAGCAGCCAACCTTATGAAAAACTGTTTTTT. Protein sequence: CASSQPYEKLFF. The chain combines TRBV4-1 with TRBJ1-4; D is unresolved. V lost 2 bases and J 6 bases, leaving 4 bases between the germline ends. The CDR3 covers 12 residues. Per germline, CDR1 MGHRA and CDR2 YSYEKL.